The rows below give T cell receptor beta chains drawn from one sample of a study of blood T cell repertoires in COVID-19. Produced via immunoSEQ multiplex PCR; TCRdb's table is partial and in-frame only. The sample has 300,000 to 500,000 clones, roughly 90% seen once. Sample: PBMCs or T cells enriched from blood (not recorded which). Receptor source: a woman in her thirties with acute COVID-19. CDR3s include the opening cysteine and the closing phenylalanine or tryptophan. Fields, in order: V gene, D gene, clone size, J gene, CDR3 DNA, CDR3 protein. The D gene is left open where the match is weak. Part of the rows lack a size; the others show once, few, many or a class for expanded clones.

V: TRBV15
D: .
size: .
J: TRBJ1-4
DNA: TGTGCCACCAGCAGAGATCGGGCAGATAGGGGGGAAAAACTGTTTTTT
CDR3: CATSRDRADRGEKLFF

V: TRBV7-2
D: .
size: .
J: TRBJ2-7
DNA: TGTGCCAGCAGCACGCGCGCGGGCGTATACTACCAGTACTTC
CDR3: CASSTRAGVYYQYF

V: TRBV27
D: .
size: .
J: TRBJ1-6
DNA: TGTGCCAGCAGTTTTATTGGCGGACCCCTCCACTTT
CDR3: CASSFIGGPLHF

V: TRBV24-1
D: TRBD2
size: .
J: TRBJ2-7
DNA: TGTGCCACCAGTGATCCCCCGCGGGGGAACTACGAGCAGTACTTC
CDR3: CATSDPPRGNYEQYF

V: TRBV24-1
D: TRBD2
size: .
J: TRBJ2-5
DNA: TGTGCCACCAGTGATTCACGGGGGGTACAAGAGACCCAGTACTTC
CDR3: CATSDSRGVQETQYF

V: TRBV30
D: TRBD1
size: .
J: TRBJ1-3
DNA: TGTGCCTGGGGGCGGACAGGGAGCTCTGGAAACACCATATATTTT
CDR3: CAWGRTGSSGNTIYF

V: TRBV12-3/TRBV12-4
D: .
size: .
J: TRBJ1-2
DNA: TGTGCCAGCAGTAGAGAGTATGGCTACACCTTC
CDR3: CASSREYGYTF

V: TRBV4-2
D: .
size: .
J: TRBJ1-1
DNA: TGTGCCAGCAGCCCATCAGGGAAAACTGAAGCTTTCTTT
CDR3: CASSPSGKTEAFF

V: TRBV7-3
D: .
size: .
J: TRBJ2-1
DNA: TGTGCCAGCAGCTTAGTACAGGGCAGGCCCTACAATGAGCAGTTCTTC
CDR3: CASSLVQGRPYNEQFF

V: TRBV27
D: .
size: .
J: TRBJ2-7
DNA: TGTGCCAGCAGTTTTTCGGAGGACGGCTCCTACGAGCAGTACTTC
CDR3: CASSFSEDGSYEQYF

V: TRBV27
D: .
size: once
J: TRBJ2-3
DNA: TGTGCCAGCAGTCCCCAGACAGATACGCAGTATTTT
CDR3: CASSPQTDTQYF

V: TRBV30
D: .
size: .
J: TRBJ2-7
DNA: TGTGCCTGGAGGGGAGGCATATTTCCATTCTACGAGCAGTACTTC
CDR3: CAWRGGIFPFYEQYF

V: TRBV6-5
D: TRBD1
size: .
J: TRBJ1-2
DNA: TGTGCCAGCGAAACCGGGACAGGGTATTACTATGGCTACACCTTC
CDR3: CASETGTGYYYGYTF

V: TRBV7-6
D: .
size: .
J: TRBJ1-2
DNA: TGTGCCAGCAGCGCTAACAGAAACCCTCATGGCTACACCTTC
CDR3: CASSANRNPHGYTF

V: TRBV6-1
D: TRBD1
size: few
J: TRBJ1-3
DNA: TGTGCCAGCAGTGACGAGGGGGCGCTAGGAAACACCATATATTTT
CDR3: CASSDEGALGNTIYF

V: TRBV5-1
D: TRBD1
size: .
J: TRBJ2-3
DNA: TGCGCCAGCAGCCGAGACAGGGGACCCACAGATACGCAGTATTTT
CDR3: CASSRDRGPTDTQYF